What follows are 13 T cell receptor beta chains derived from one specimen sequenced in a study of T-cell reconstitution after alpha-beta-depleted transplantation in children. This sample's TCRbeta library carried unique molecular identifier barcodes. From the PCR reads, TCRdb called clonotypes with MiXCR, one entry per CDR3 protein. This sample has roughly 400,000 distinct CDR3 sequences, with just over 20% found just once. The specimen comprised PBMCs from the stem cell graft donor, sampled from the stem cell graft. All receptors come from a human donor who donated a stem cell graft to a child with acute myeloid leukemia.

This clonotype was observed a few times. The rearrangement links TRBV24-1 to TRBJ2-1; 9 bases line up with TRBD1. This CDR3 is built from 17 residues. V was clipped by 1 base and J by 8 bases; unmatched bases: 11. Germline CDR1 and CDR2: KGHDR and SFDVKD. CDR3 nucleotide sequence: TGTGCCACCAGTGATTTCCCCAGGGACAGGGTTTCGCATGAGCAGTTCTTC. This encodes CATSDFPRDRVSHEQFF.

The CDR3 bases are TGTGCCAGCAGCGTAGGAAGAAACAATGAGCAGTTCTTC. Protein product: CASSVGRNNEQFF. The V and J genes are TRBV9 and TRBJ2-1, with D uncertain. Trimming stripped 0 bases from V and 5 bases from J, with 6 bases between. Germline V gene lookup returns CDR1 SGDLS and CDR2 YYNGEE. The CDR3 length is 13 residues.

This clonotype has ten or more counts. The CDR3 is CSVVAGGSITYNEQFF. The CDR3 nucleotides are TGCAGCGTTGTAGCGGGAGGGTCCATCACCTACAATGAGCAGTTCTTC. The rearrangement links TRBV29-1 to TRBJ2-1; 11 bases match TRBD2. The CDR3 is 16 amino acids. The germline gives CDR1 SQVTM, CDR2 ANQGSEA. Trimming cost V 4 bases and J 2 bases; bases outside gene matches: 7.

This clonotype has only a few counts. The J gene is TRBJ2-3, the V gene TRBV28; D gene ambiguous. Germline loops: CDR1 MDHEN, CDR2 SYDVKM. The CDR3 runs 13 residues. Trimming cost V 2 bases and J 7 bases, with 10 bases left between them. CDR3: CASSLGVRNTQYF. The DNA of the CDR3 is TGTGCCAGCAGTTTAGGGGTTAGGAATACGCAGTATTTT.

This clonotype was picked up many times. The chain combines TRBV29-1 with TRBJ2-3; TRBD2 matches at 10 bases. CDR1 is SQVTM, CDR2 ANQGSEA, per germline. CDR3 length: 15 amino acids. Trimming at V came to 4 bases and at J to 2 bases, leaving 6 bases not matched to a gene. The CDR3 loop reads CSVVLAGAFTDTQYF. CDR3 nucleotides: TGCAGCGTTGTCCTAGCGGGGGCGTTCACAGATACGCAGTATTTT.

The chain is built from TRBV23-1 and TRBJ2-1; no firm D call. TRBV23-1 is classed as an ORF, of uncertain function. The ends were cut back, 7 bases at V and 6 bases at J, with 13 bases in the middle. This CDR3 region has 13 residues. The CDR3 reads CASTSGPPNEQFF. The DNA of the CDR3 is TGCGCCAGCACCTCAGGTCCCCCCAATGAGCAGTTCTTC.

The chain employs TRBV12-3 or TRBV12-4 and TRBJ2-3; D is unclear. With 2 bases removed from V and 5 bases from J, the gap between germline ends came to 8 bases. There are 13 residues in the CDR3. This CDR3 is CASSLSKEDTQYF. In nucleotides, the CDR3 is TGTGCCAGCAGTTTATCAAAGGAAGATACGCAGTATTTT.

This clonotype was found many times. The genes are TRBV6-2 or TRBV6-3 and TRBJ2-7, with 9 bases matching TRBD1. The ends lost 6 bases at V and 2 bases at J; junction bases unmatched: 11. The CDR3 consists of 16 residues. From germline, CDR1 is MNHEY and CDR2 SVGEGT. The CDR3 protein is CASSTYPGQGTYEQYF. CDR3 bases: TGTGCCAGCAGCACATACCCGGGACAGGGCACCTACGAGCAGTACTTC.

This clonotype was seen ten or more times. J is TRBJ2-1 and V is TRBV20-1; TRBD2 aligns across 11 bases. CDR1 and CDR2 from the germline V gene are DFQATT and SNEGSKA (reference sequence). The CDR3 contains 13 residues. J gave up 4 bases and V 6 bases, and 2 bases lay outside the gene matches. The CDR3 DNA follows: TGCAGTGCGGGGACTAGCGGATACAATGAGCAGTTCTTC. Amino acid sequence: CSAGTSGYNEQFF.

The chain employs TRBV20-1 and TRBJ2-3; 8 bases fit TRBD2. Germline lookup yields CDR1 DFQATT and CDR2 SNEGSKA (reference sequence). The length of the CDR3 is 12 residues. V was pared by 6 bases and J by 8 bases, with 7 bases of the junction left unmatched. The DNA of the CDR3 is TGCAGTGCCCCGGGAGGGACTGGTACGCAGTATTTT. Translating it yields CSAPGGTGTQYF.

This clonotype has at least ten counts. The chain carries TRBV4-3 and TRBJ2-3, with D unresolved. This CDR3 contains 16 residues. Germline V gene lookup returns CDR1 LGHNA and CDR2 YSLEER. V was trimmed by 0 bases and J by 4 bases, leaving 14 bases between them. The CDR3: CASSQDLYPSPDTQYF. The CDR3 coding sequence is TGCGCCAGCAGCCAAGATTTGTATCCTTCCCCAGATACGCAGTATTTT.

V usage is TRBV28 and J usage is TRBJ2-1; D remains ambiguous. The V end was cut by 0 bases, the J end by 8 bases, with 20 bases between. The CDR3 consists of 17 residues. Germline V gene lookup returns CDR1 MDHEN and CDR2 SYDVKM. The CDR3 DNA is TGTGCCAGCAGTTTATGGGCAACCCCACATGCACCCGATGAGCAGTTCTTC. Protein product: CASSLWATPHAPDEQFF.

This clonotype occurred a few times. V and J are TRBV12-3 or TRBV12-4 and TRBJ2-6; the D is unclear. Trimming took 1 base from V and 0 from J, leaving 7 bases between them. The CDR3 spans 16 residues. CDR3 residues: CASSLGAVSGANVLTF. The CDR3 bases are TGTGCCAGCAGTTTAGGCGCGGTCTCTGGGGCCAACGTCCTGACTTTC.